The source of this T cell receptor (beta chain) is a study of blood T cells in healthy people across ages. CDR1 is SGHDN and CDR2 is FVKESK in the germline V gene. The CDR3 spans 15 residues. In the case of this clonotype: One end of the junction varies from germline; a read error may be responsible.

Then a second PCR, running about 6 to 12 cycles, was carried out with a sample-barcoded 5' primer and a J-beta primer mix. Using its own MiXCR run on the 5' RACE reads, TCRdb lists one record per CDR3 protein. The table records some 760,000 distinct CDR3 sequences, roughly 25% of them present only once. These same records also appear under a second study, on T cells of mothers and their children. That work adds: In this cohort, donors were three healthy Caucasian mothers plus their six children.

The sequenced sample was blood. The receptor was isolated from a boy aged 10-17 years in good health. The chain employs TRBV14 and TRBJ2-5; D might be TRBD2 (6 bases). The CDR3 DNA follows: TGTGCCAGCAGCCAAGTAAGTTCGGGAGCCTACGAGCAGTGCTTC. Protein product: CASSQVSSGAYEQCF.